One sample yielded the 15 T cell receptor beta chains listed below, sequenced in a study of T cell repertoires in cytomegalovirus infection. TCRdb re-called the reads through MiXCR, storing one row per CDR3 protein. The sample consists of about 190,000 distinct CDR3 sequences, about a tenth of them appearing once. The sequencing sample was made of PBMCs. These receptor sequences come from a human donor in good health (CMV status not recorded). Some clones in this sample may be carry-over from other donors' samples.

This clonotype has just a few counts. This sequence joins TRBV29-1 and TRBJ1-3; possibly TRBD1 for D (6 bases). This CDR3 contains 13 residues. The germline V and J ends were trimmed by 1 base and 8 bases, with 12 bases remaining between them. Germline loops: CDR1 SQVTM, CDR2 ANQGSEA. CDR3 residues: CSVEARTVHTIYF. CDR3 nucleotides: TGCAGCGTTGAAGCCCGGACAGTGCACACCATATATTTT.

This clonotype has at least ten counts. The chain carries TRBV4-1 and TRBJ2-5, with no clear D. The germline V gene has CDR1 MGHRA and CDR2 YSYEKL. The CDR3 consists of 14 residues. The ends were cut back, 0 bases at V and 4 bases at J, with 9 bases in the middle. CDR3 nucleotides: TGCGCCAGCAGCCAAGATCTAACTATAGAGACCCAGTACTTC. Translation: CASSQDLTIETQYF.

This clonotype was counted a few times. V is TRBV24-1 and J is TRBJ2-3; no definite D call. V lost 4 bases and J 0 bases, leaving 13 bases between the germline ends. Germline V lookup: CDR1 KGHDR, CDR2 SFDVKD. This CDR3 spans 16 amino acids. CDR3 bases: TGTGCCACCAGTGACCTTAAATTTGCTAGCACAGATACGCAGTATTTT. It is translated as CATSDLKFASTDTQYF.

The chain joins TRBV18 to TRBJ2-5; 8 positions match TRBD1. V dropped 0 bases and J dropped 4; count of bases not matched to a gene: 10. CDR1 KGHSH and CDR2 LQKENI come from the germline V gene. This CDR3 spans 17 amino acids. This CDR3 reads CASSPPARQGLTETQYF. The CDR3 DNA sequence: TGTGCCAGCTCACCACCGGCCCGACAGGGGTTAACAGAGACCCAGTACTTC.

J is TRBJ2-2 and V is TRBV28; 9 bases match TRBD2. With V trimmed by 3 bases and J by 3 bases, 2 bases remained unmatched. This CDR3 is 15 amino acids long. In germline, CDR1 is MDHEN, CDR2 SYDVKM. The CDR3 reads CASSFSGSDTGELFF. CDR3 coding DNA: TGTGCCAGCAGTTTTAGCGGGAGCGACACCGGGGAGCTGTTTTTT.

This clonotype was seen a handful of times. The chain links TRBV4-2 to TRBJ1-2; D not certain. CDR1 is LGHNA, CDR2 YNFKEQ, per germline. Trimming shortened V by 0 bases and J by 0 bases, and 8 bases separated the two germline ends. The CDR3 length is 15 residues. The CDR3 protein is CASSQERLANYGYTF. The CDR3, as DNA: TGTGCCAGCAGCCAAGAACGTCTAGCTAACTATGGCTACACCTTC.

This clonotype was counted at least ten times. This rearrangement joins TRBV28 to TRBJ2-5; the match to TRBD1 covers 9 bases. Germline V gene data show CDR1 as MDHEN and CDR2 as SYDVKM. This CDR3 contains 17 residues. The V and J ends lost 5 bases and 3 bases, in that order; junction bases with no gene match: 13. The CDR3 DNA follows: TGTGCCAGCAGTAAGATAACCGGGACAGGGAATAAAGAGACCCAGTACTTC. It codes for CASSKITGTGNKETQYF. Combining the CDR3 with reference TRBV28 and TRBJ2-5 gives the whole variable domain DVKVTQSSRYLVKRTGEKVFLECVQDMDHENMFWYRQDPGLGLRLIYFSYDVKMKEKGDIPEGYSVSREKKERFSLILESASTNQTSMYLCASSKITGTGNKETQYFGPGTRLLVL.

This clonotype was recorded a few times. The J gene is TRBJ1-2, the V gene TRBV7-2, with TRBD1 matching over 9 bases. Germline V gene sequence: CDR1 SGHTA, CDR2 FQGNSA. The CDR3 loop spans 15 amino acids. With 3 bases clipped from V and 7 bases from J, the junction kept 9 bases outside the gene matches. CDR3 in amino acids: CASSFDRTGGVGYTF. The CDR3 DNA reads as TGTGCCAGCAGCTTCGACCGAACAGGGGGCGTTGGCTACACCTTC.

There are many counts of this clonotype. The chain joins TRBV11-2 to TRBJ2-3, with D perhaps matching TRBD1 (5 bases). The V gene's germline CDR1 is SGHAT and CDR2 FQNNGV. V was trimmed by 1 base and J by 6 bases, leaving 11 bases between them. The length of the CDR3 is 14 residues. CDR3 DNA sequence: TGTGCCAGCAGCTTAGGGGGCCCGGTTGATACGCAGTATTTT. Its protein is CASSLGGPVDTQYF.

This clonotype was detected ten times or more. The chain couples TRBV11-2 to TRBJ2-5; 13 positions agree with TRBD2. CDR1 and CDR2 (germline): SGHAT, FQNNGV. V trimming: 5 bases; J trimming: 5 bases; junction bases outside the gene matches: 17. This CDR3 region has 19 residues. The CDR3 DNA follows: TGTGCCAGCAGCCTAAGCTACCGACTAGCGGGGGGTGGAGGCGAGACCCAGTACTTC. Translating it yields CASSLSYRLAGGGGETQYF.

This clonotype has ten or more counts. This chain joins TRBV6-1 and TRBJ2-7, with a possible D match to TRBD2 (6 bases). CDR1 MNHNS and CDR2 SASEGT come from the germline V gene. There are 14 residues in the CDR3. V lost 6 bases, J lost 0 bases, and 12 bases lay in between. The chain's CDR3 is CASRGLRSSYEQYF. Here the CDR3 DNA reads TGTGCCAGCAGGGGACTTCGGAGCTCCTACGAGCAGTACTTC.

This chain connects TRBV5-6 to TRBJ2-7; D is possibly TRBD2 (6 bases). There are 13 residues in the CDR3. Trimming took off 4 bases at V and 2 bases at J, with 10 bases between the two ends. Germline V gene sequence: CDR1 SGHDT, CDR2 YYEEEE. The CDR3 reads CASSQGLTYEQYF. CDR3 coding DNA: TGTGCCAGCAGCCAAGGACTAACCTACGAGCAGTACTTC.

The rearrangement links TRBV2 to TRBJ2-7; possible D gene TRBD1, 6 bases. Trimming took off 6 bases at V and 3 bases at J, with 15 bases between the two ends. The CDR3 loop spans 14 amino acids. From germline, CDR1 is SNHLY and CDR2 FYNNEI. The CDR3, as DNA: TGTGCCAGCAGGGACAGAGGATTTTTCTACGAGCAGTACTTC. This gives the protein CASRDRGFFYEQYF.

The table lists this clonotype with a few counts. The rearrangement joins TRBV2 to TRBJ1-5; tentatively, D is TRBD1 (5 bases). Trimming removed 7 bases at V and 9 bases at J, with 19 bases between. Germline V lookup: CDR1 SNHLY, CDR2 FYNNEI. This CDR3 has 14 amino acids. The DNA of the CDR3 is TGTGCCAGCAATACGGGACTCCCAAGGGGGCCCCAGCATTTT. It is translated as CASNTGLPRGPQHF.

This clonotype was detected ten times or more. The genes are TRBV5-6 and TRBJ2-1; the match to TRBD1 covers 7 bases. The ends lost 1 base at V and 4 bases at J; junction bases unmatched: 11. The germline V gene encodes CDR1 SGHDT and CDR2 YYEEEE. This CDR3 has 17 amino acids. CDR3 in amino acids: CASSLSIRTGIYNEQFF. The CDR3, as DNA: TGTGCCAGCAGCTTGTCGATAAGGACAGGTATTTACAATGAGCAGTTCTTC.